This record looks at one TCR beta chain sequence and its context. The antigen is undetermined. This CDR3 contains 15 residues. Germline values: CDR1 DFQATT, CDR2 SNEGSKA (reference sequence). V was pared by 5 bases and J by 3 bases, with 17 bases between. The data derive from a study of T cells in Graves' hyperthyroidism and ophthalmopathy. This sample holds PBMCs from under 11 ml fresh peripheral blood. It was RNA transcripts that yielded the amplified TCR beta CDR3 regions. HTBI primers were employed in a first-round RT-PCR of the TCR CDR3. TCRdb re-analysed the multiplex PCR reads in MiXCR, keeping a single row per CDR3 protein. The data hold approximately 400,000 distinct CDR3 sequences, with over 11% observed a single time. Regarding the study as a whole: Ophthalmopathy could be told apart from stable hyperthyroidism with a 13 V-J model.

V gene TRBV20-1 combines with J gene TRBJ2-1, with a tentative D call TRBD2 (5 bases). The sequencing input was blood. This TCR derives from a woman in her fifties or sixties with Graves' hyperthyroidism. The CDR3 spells CSALNYGVDYNEQFF. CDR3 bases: TGCAGTGCTCTGAACTACGGGGTGGACTACAATGAGCAGTTCTTC.